This TCR beta chain was recorded in a study of technical replicates of blood from several donors. TCRdb's copy holds only in-frame clones and misses some; the assay was immunoSEQ multiplex PCR. The sample yields tens of thousands of clones, about 94% seen once. The table lists this clone with a count of one. Trimming took off 4 bases at V and 9 bases at J, with 14 bases between the two ends. The CDR3 runs 12 residues. Per the germline V gene, CDR1 is GTSNPN and CDR2 is SVGIG (reference sequence). Sequences were obtained from PBMCs. The receptor comes from a human donor in good health. Some clones in this sample may be carry-over from other donors' samples. This rearrangement joins TRBV30 to TRBJ2-3; weak D call: TRBD2 (5 bases). The DNA for the CDR3 is TGTGCCTGGACAAGGTCATCGGGAACGCAGTATTTT. Translated: CAWTRSSGTQYF. The variable domain in full, with the rest retrieved from reference TRBV30 and TRBJ2-3, is SQTIHQWPATLVQPVGSPLSLECTVEGTSNPNLYWYRQAAGRGLQLLFYSVGIGQISSEVPQNLSASRPQDRQFILSSKKLLLSDSGFYLCAWTRSSGTQYFGPGTRLTVL.